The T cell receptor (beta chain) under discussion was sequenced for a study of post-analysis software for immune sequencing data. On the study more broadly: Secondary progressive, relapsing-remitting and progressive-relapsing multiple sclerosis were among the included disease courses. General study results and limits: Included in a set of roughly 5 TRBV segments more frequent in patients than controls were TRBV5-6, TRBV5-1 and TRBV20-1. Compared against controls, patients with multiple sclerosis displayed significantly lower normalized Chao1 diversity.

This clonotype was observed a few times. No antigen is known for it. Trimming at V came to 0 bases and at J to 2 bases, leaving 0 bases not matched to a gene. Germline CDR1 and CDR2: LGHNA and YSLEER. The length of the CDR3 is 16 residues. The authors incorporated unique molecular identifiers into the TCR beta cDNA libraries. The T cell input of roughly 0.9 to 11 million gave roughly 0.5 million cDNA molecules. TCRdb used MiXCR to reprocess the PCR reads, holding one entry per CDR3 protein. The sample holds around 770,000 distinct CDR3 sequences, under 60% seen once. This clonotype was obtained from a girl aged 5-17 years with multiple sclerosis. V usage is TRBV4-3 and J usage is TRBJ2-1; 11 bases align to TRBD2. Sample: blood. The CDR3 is CASSQETSGAYNEQFF. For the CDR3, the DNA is TGCGCCAGCAGCCAAGAGACTAGCGGGGCCTACAATGAGCAGTTCTTC.